Presented here are 9 T cell receptor beta chains from one specimen sequenced in a study of blood T cell repertoires in COVID-19. Assay used: immunoSEQ multiplex PCR; TCRdb lists only in-frame clones, some missing. The table includes 60,000 to 70,000 clones, around 82% detected once. Material: peripheral blood. These receptors were collected from a man in his 60s with acute or convalescent COVID-19.

The CDR3 DNA sequence: TGTGCCAGCAGTTACTTTACAGGGACGGAAGGCTACACCTTC. Its protein product is CASSYFTGTEGYTF. The chain employs TRBV6-2 or TRBV6-3 and TRBJ1-2; tentative D call: TRBD1 (6 bases). V was shortened by 1 base and J by 8 bases, with 14 bases between the two germline ends. CDR3 length equals 14 residues. The germline gives CDR1 MNHEY, CDR2 SVGEGT.

This clone was seen a handful of times. J is TRBJ1-1 and V is TRBV18, with TRBD1 identical over 8 bases. The germline V gene encodes CDR1 KGHSH and CDR2 LQKENI. The CDR3 is 17 amino acids. Trimming cost V 2 bases and J 1 base; bases outside gene matches: 9. The CDR3, as DNA: TGTGCCAGCTCACCATTACCGACAGGGGCCGAGAACACTGAAGCTTTCTTT. This translates into CASSPLPTGAENTEAFF.

The rearrangement links TRBV6-5 to TRBJ2-7; 8 nucleotides match TRBD1. The CDR3 has 14 amino acids. Trimming at V came to 0 bases and at J to 3 bases, leaving 1 base not matched to a gene. CDR1 is MNHEY, CDR2 SVGAGI, per germline. This CDR3 reads CASSYSQGGYEQYF. CDR3 nucleotides: TGTGCCAGCAGTTACTCACAGGGGGGCTACGAGCAGTACTTC.

The CDR3 DNA is TGTGCCAGCAGCCCGGCACTAGCGGGGGACACAGATACGCAGTATTTT. It specifies CASSPALAGDTDTQYF. V is TRBV2 and J is TRBJ2-3, with 11 bases aligning to TRBD2. The CDR3 totals 16 residues. Trimming took 6 bases from V and 2 from J; bases not matched to a gene: 7. The germline V gene encodes CDR1 SNHLY and CDR2 FYNNEI.

The chain recombines TRBV24-1 with TRBJ2-1; 8 bases align to TRBD1. With 3 bases clipped from V and 6 bases from J, the junction kept 3 bases outside the gene matches. The CDR3 has 14 amino acids. Germline CDR1 is KGHDR and CDR2 is SFDVKD. The CDR3 spells CATSDPGTGNEQFF. DNA of the CDR3: TGTGCCACCAGTGATCCCGGGACAGGCAATGAGCAGTTCTTC.

V usage is TRBV3-1 (or the pseudogene TRBV3-2) and J usage is TRBJ2-3; 8 bases match TRBD2. J lost 7 bases, V lost 1 base, and 1 base had no gene match. The CDR3 extends over 13 amino acids. The germline V gene has CDR1 LGHDT and CDR2 YNNKEL (reference sequence). The CDR3 loop is CASSQVAGYTQYF. The CDR3, as DNA: TGTGCCAGCAGCCAAGTAGCGGGGTATACGCAGTATTTT.

This clone appeared a few times. The V gene is TRBV10-3, the J gene TRBJ1-2, with D perhaps matching TRBD1 (6 bases). V was cut by 10 bases and J by 6 bases, with 15 bases left in between. The CDR3 runs 12 residues. CDR1 and CDR2 (germline): ENHRY, SYGVKD. The CDR3 coding sequence is TGTGCCACAACGACAGGAGTTGATGGCTACACCTTC. Amino acid sequence: CATTTGVDGYTF.

CDR3 sequence (DNA): TGTGCCAGCAGCCAAAGGGGGCGGGACTATGGCTACACCTTC. The encoded protein is CASSQRGRDYGYTF. The rearrangement uses TRBV3-1 (or the pseudogene TRBV3-2) and TRBJ1-2, with 7 bases aligning to TRBD1. There are 14 residues in the CDR3. The V gene's germline CDR1 is LGHDT and CDR2 YNNKEL (reference sequence). Germline trimming cut 2 bases from V and 3 bases from J; bases unmatched to any gene: 3.

The V and J genes are TRBV12-3 or TRBV12-4 and TRBJ2-1; 7 bases fit TRBD1. CDR3 length: 12 amino acids. V shed 5 bases, J shed 9 bases, and the junction held 4 bases outside the gene matches. CDR3 in amino acids: CASSPGGIEQFF. CDR3 nucleotide sequence: TGTGCCAGCAGTCCAGGGGGTATTGAGCAGTTCTTC.